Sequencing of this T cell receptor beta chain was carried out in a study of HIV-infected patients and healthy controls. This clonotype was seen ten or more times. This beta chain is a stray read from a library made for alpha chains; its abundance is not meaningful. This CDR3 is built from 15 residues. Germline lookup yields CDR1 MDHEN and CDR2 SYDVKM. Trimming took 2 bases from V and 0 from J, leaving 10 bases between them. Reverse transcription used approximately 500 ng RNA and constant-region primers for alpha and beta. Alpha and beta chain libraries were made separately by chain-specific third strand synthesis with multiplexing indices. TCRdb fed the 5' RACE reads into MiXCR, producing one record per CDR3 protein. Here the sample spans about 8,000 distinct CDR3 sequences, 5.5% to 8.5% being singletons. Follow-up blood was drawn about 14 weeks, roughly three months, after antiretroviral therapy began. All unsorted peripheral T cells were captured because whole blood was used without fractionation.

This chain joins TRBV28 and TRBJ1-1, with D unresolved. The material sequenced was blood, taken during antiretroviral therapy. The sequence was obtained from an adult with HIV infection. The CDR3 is CASSLGVSLNTEAFF. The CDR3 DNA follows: TGTGCCAGCAGTTTAGGGGTTTCGCTGAACACTGAAGCTTTCTTT.